This TCR beta chain was documented in a study of cytomegalovirus exposure and HLA in healthy donors. Overall study: Previous work identified roughly 120 million unique TCR beta sequences from about 179 million T cells. Study-level results: Equally common other TCR beta chains were less clonally expanded than HLA-associated ones, a later analysis found. Researchers reported in a later analysis that a missense DCLRE1C variant was tied to TCR beta V- and J-gene trimming. The authors confirmed in vitro that three CMV-associated chains were specific for CMV antigens.

There are 13 residues in the CDR3. Trimming left V 6 bases short and J 1 base short, with 9 bases between. Germline lookup yields CDR1 WNHNN and CDR2 SYGVQD (reference sequence). The PCR was carried out with 60 Vbeta primers and 13 Jbeta primers. Repertoires were generated with immunoSEQ multiplex PCR, while TCRdb's copy carries only in-frame clones and drops some. This table holds some 80,000 clones, about four fifths found once. Details on this clone: Its antigen is unidentified.

V usage is TRBV10-1 and J usage is TRBJ1-1, with D hard to call. The clonotype was recovered from a man aged 35 to 55 in good health and CMV-seronegative. Input material: PBMCs. The CDR3 region is CASRNQANTEAFF. CDR3 DNA: TGCGCCAGCAGGAATCAGGCGAACACTGAAGCTTTCTTT.